This paragraph reports one T cell receptor (gamma chain). TCRdb called clones anew from the reads with CATT. The table for this sample gives a few dozen gamma-chain clones. This CDR3 is built from 16 residues. Germline CDR1 GITISATS, CDR2 ISYDGTV (reference sequence). This entry is derived from a study of gamma-delta chains in newborns, infants, children. Across the study: Microbial exposure reportedly drives polyclonal innate γδ T cell expansion after birth.

Sequenced sample: blood. This receptor was obtained from a child who received the measles vaccine. This table probably holds off-target reads from a library built for another chain. The J segment was not called; the V segment is TRGV9. The CDR3 loop reads CACDILGDTLTAQLFF. As DNA, the CDR3 is TGTGCCTGTGACATACTGGGGGATACTTTGACAGCACAACTCTTCTTT.